One and the same sample provided the 9 T cell receptor beta chains below, sequenced in a study of cytomegalovirus exposure and HLA in healthy donors. PCR involved 60 Vbeta and 13 Jbeta primers. Clones were read by immunoSEQ multiplex PCR, and TCRdb kept only the in-frame ones, dropping some. This listing includes 35,000 to 45,000 clones. Sequencing was performed on PBMCs. The receptor source for this set is a human donor in good health.

The chain has TRBV9 and TRBJ1-1; maybe TRBD1 (5 bases). The CDR3 runs 14 residues. Germline CDR1 is SGDLS and CDR2 is YYNGEE. The V gene lost 3 bases and the J gene lost 3 bases, with 12 bases spanning the gap. In DNA, the CDR3 is TGTGCCAGCAGCGCAGGGTCGTGGGACACTGAAGCTTTCTTT. Protein: CASSAGSWDTEAFF.

J is TRBJ1-1 and V is TRBV11-2; no clear D. V was cut by 0 bases and J by 7 bases, with 9 bases left in between. The germline CDR1 and CDR2 sequences are SGHAT and FQNNGV. The CDR3 is 13 amino acids. The CDR3 nucleotides are TGTGCCAGCAGCTTAGATATCACGGTTGAAGCTTTCTTT. This sequence encodes CASSLDITVEAFF.

The chain has TRBV19 and TRBJ1-4; D possibly corresponds to TRBD1 (5 bases). CDR1 is LNHDA and CDR2 is SQIVND in the germline V gene (reference sequence). The CDR3 sequence is 15 residues long. The germline V and J ends were trimmed by 3 bases and 6 bases, with 14 bases remaining between them. In nucleotides, the CDR3 is TGTGCCAGTAGTATCGGGGCGGGGATGTATGAAAAACTGTTTTTT. Amino acid sequence: CASSIGAGMYEKLFF.

This sequence joins TRBV5-5 and TRBJ1-1; tentatively, D is TRBD1 (5 bases). Germline-derived CDR1 and CDR2 are SGHKS and YYEKEE (reference sequence). The CDR3 is made up of 14 amino acids. V lost 0 bases to trimming and J lost 3 bases, with 9 bases between them. CDR3 sequence (DNA): TGTGCCAGCAGCTTGGAACGCAGGGACACTGAAGCTTTCTTT. Encoded protein: CASSLERRDTEAFF. The whole variable domain, remainder taken from reference TRBV5-5 and TRBJ1-1, is DAGVTQSPTHLIKTRGQQVTLRCSPISGHKSVSWYQQVLGQGPQFIFQYYEKEERGRGNFPDRFSARQFPNYSSELNVNALLLGDSALYLCASSLERRDTEAFFGQGTRLTVV.

This sequence joins TRBV30 and TRBJ2-1; no firm D call. Trimming left V 5 bases short and J 0 bases short, with 8 bases between. CDR3 size: 13 residues. Germline lookup yields CDR1 GTSNPN and CDR2 SVGIG (reference sequence). CDR3 sequence (DNA): TGTGCCTGGTCCTCGAGCTCCTACAATGAGCAGTTCTTC. Residues: CAWSSSSYNEQFF.

The V gene is TRBV18, the J gene TRBJ1-5; D may be TRBD1 (6 bases). Germline CDR1 KGHSH, CDR2 LQKENI. The CDR3 is 16 residues long. Trimming took 4 bases from V and 6 from J, leaving 19 bases between them. CDR3 in amino acids: CASSHLGQGMRQPQHF. For the CDR3, the DNA is TGTGCCAGCTCACACCTTGGGCAGGGGATGCGTCAGCCCCAGCATTTT.

The chain recombines TRBV19 with TRBJ2-2, with TRBD1 matching 11 bases. This CDR3 has 20 residues. Trimming removed 1 base from V and 4 bases from J; junction bases left unmatched: 14. Germline loops: CDR1 LNHDA, CDR2 SQIVND (reference sequence). CDR3 in DNA: TGTGCCAGTAGTATAGTTGGACAGGGGGCTCCGACCACGGTCACCGGGGAGCTGTTTTTT. This encodes CASSIVGQGAPTTVTGELFF.

This sequence joins TRBV15 and TRBJ1-1; D may be TRBD1 (5 bases). Between the trimmed V and J ends, which lost 1 base and 5 bases, there was a span of 11 bases. The CDR3 has 14 residues. CDR1 is LNHNV and CDR2 is YYDKDF in the germline V gene (reference sequence). CDR3 region: CATSRGVEGTEAFF. CDR3 DNA: TGTGCCACCAGCAGAGGAGTGGAGGGGACTGAAGCTTTCTTT.

The J gene is TRBJ2-2, the V gene TRBV27; 7 bases line up with TRBD1. The CDR3 extends over 17 amino acids. V was pared by 3 bases and J by 3 bases, with 10 bases of the junction left unmatched. Germline loops: CDR1 MNHEY, CDR2 SMNVEV (reference sequence). The CDR3 is CASSFTGASTDTGELFF. CDR3 coding DNA: TGTGCCAGCAGTTTTACAGGGGCCTCGACGGACACCGGGGAGCTGTTTTTT.